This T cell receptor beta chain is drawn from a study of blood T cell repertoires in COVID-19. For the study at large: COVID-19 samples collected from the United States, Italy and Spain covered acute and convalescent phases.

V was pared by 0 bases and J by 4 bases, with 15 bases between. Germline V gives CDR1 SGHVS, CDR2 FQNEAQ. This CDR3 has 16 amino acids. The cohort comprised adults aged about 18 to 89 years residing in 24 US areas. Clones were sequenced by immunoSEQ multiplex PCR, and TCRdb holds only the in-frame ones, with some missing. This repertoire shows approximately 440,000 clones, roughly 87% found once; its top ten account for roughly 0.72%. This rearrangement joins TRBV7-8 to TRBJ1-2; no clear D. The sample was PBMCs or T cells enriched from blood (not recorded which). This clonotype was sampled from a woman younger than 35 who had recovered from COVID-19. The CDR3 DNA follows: TGTGCCAGCAGCTTAGCGCGGCACCCATCGGGCTATGGCTACACCTTC. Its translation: CASSLARHPSGYGYTF.